Included here is one TCR beta chain sequence, with context. Other DNA variants within this sample encode the same CDR3. These data originate in a study of blood T cell repertoires in COVID-19. Whole-study context: Some COVID-19 samples were acute and others convalescent; all came from the United States, Italy and Spain. T cells, B-cell-depleted T cells, or PBMCs supplied cDNA or gDNA.

Original processing notes: Estimation of nucleated cell counts was performed using reference gene primer amplification. Data came from immunoSEQ multiplex PCR; TCRdb stores just in-frame clones and leaves some out. V and J calls and clone size are copied from that table; D and trimming were computed from the DNA. The sample holds approximately 140,000 clones, 80% seen once. The CDR3 has 12 residues. The germline V gene encodes CDR1 SQVTM and CDR2 ANQGSEA. Trimming removed 1 base from V and 2 bases from J, with 6 bases in between. The sequencing input was peripheral blood. The chain uses TRBV29-1 and TRBJ2-7, with D maybe TRBD2 (6 bases). The sequence derives from a man aged 55 to 70 with active or convalescent COVID-19. CDR3 protein: CSVEAGAYEQYF. In DNA form, the CDR3 reads TGCAGCGTTGAAGCGGGGGCCTACGAGCAGTACTTC.